These T cell receptor beta chains were read from a single sample in a study of cytomegalovirus exposure and HLA in healthy donors. The repertoire was sequenced with immunoSEQ multiplex PCR; TCRdb's copy has only in-frame clones and lacks some. This sample yields 200,000 or so clones, of which 84% are seen a single time; more than 6.5% belongs to the top ten. The sample consisted of PBMCs. These receptors were taken from a man aged 18 to 30 in good health and CMV-seropositive. Both conserved end residues are part of each CDR3. D genes are given only for firm matches. Part of the rows lack a size; the others show once, few, many or a class for expanded clones.

J gene | D gene | V gene | CDR3 length | clone size | CDR3 DNA | CDR3 protein
TRBJ2-7 | - | TRBV4-3 | 16 | - | TGCGCCAGCAGCCAAGAAGGGGACTCGTACTCCTACGAGCAGTACTTC | CASSQEGDSYSYEQYF
TRBJ2-1 | - | TRBV28 | 12 | - | TGTGCCAGCAGAGGCGGGGACTTTAAGAAGTTCTTC | CASRGGDFKKFF
TRBJ2-2 | - | TRBV30 | 13 | - | TGTGCCTTGAAGGGGGTTGGGGCCGGGGAGCTGTTTTTT | CALKGVGAGELFF
TRBJ2-3 | TRBD1 | TRBV28 | 15 | once | TGTGCCAGCGAAGACAGGGGGCGCGGCACAGATACGCAGTATTTT | CASEDRGRGTDTQYF
TRBJ2-1 | TRBD2 | TRBV6-5 | 15 | - | TGTGCCAGCAACATAGCGGGAGGGAATTACAATGAGCAGTTCTTC | CASNIAGGNYNEQFF
TRBJ1-1 | TRBD1 | TRBV5-5 | 15 | - | TGTGCCAGCAGCTACGCCGGGACAGGGAACACTGAAGCTTTCTTT | CASSYAGTGNTEAFF
TRBJ2-5 | - | TRBV12-2 | 12 | few | TGTGCAAGTCGCTTACAGGGAGAGACCCAGTACTTC | CASRLQGETQYF
TRBJ2-3 | TRBD1 | TRBV19 | 15 | - | TGTGCCAGTAGTTCGACAGGGGGCGAGGCAGATACGCAGTATTTT | CASSSTGGEADTQYF
TRBJ1-2 | - | TRBV18 | 14 | - | TGTGCCAGCTCACGGACAGCTGGTTACGGTGGCTACACCTTC | CASSRTAGYGGYTF
TRBJ2-7 | TRBD2 | TRBV14 | 15 | few | TGTGCCAGCAGCCGTTTTTTAGCGGGAGGGGGCGAGCAGTACTTC | CASSRFLAGGGEQYF
TRBJ2-3 | TRBD2 | TRBV5-6 | 16 | - | TGTGCCAGCAGCGGGCCGACTAGCATTAGCACAGATACGCAGTATTTT | CASSGPTSISTDTQYF
TRBJ2-7 | TRBD2 | TRBV7-9 | 16 | - | TGTGCCAGCAGCTACGGACTAGCGGGAGGACCCTACGAGCAGTACTTC | CASSYGLAGGPYEQYF
TRBJ2-1 | TRBD2 | TRBV15 | 15 | once | TGTGCCACCAGCAGAGGACGGGAGGGCCGGAATGAGCAGTTCTTC | CATSRGREGRNEQFF
TRBJ2-7 | - | TRBV5-6 | 14 | - | TGTGCCAGCAGCACTCCTAGGGACACCTACGAGCAGTACTTC | CASSTPRDTYEQYF
TRBJ2-2 | TRBD2 | TRBV5-1 | 20 | - | TGCGCCAGCAGCTTGGCCTATAGGGGTAGCGGGAGCCTGAACACCGGGGAGCTGTTTTTT | CASSLAYRGSGSLNTGELFF
TRBJ2-1 | TRBD2 | TRBV10-2 | 14 | - | TGCGCCAGCTCGGGAGCGGGAGGGCCCGATGAGCAGTTCTTC | CASSGAGGPDEQFF
TRBJ2-7 | - | TRBV7-2 | 11 | - | TGTGCCAGCAGCGACGCGGGGCTAAAGGACTTC | CASSDAGLKDF
TRBJ2-3 | - | TRBV9 | 15 | - | TGTGCCAGCAGCTCCCTCACTAGTTTTGCAGATACGCAGTATTTT | CASSSLTSFADTQYF
TRBJ2-7 | - | TRBV7-7 | 14 | - | TGTGCCAGCAGCTTAGATGTCCGGGTGAGCGAGCAGTACTTC | CASSLDVRVSEQYF
TRBJ2-2 | TRBD2 | TRBV28 | 15 | few | TGTGCCAGCAGCTTGGGACTAGCGGGAAGGGGGGAGCTGTTTTTT | CASSLGLAGRGELFF
TRBJ2-3 | - | TRBV30 | 13 | few | TGTGCCTGGCGGGGGGCTGGTGCAGATACGCAGTATTTT | CAWRGAGADTQYF
TRBJ2-7 | TRBD1 | TRBV7-2 | 16 | - | TGTGCCAGCAGCCCCGATCGGGGACAGGGATCCTACGAGCAGTACTTC | CASSPDRGQGSYEQYF
TRBJ2-7 | - | TRBV5-1 | 14 | - | TGCGCCAGCCTTTCTGGGCCAGGTTCGTCCGAGCAGTACTTC | CASLSGPGSSEQYF
TRBJ2-1 | TRBD2 | TRBV29-1 | 13 | - | TGCAGCGGTGATGGACTAGCGGGCCATGAGCAGTTCTTC | CSGDGLAGHEQFF
TRBJ1-5 | - | TRBV4-2 | 13 | - | TGTGCCAGCAGCTTGGACATCGATCAGCCCCAGCATTTT | CASSLDIDQPQHF
TRBJ2-5 | TRBD1 | TRBV2 | 14 | - | TGTGCCAGCAGTGACTCCCCAGGGGGCAAGACCCAGTACTTC | CASSDSPGGKTQYF
TRBJ2-5 | - | TRBV5-8 | 13 | - | TGTGCCAGCAGCTTTATGAGGGAGGAGACCCAGTACTTC | CASSFMREETQYF
TRBJ1-2 | - | TRBV28 | 13 | few | TGTGCCAGCAGTCCGGACACGTCCTATGGCTACACCTTC | CASSPDTSYGYTF
TRBJ2-7 | - | TRBV6-6 | 13 | - | TGTGCCAGCAGTACCCCCGGCTCCTACGAGCAGTACTTC | CASSTPGSYEQYF
TRBJ1-2 | TRBD1 | TRBV14 | 12 | - | TGTGCCAGCAGCCGCCCGGGACAGATCTACACCTTC | CASSRPGQIYTF
TRBJ1-2 | - | TRBV11-1 | 13 | - | TGTGCCAGCAGCCCCCGGGACACGTATGGCTACACCTTC | CASSPRDTYGYTF
TRBJ2-2 | - | TRBV27 | 15 | - | TGTGCCAGCAGTTTATTACCGGGTAGCACCGGGGAGCTGTTTTTT | CASSLLPGSTGELFF
TRBJ2-7 | - | TRBV25-1 | 11 | few | TGTGCCAGCAGTGTAGGGGACGAGCAGTACTTC | CASSVGDEQYF
TRBJ2-1 | TRBD2 | TRBV27 | 15 | - | TGTGCCAGCAGCCGGGCAGCGGGAGGGGATGGGGAGCAGTTCTTC | CASSRAAGGDGEQFF
TRBJ2-1 | TRBD2 | TRBV7-2 | 16 | - | TGTGCCAGCAGCTTAGGGTTAGCGGGAGGGGGGGATGAGCAGTTCTTC | CASSLGLAGGGDEQFF
TRBJ1-5 | - | TRBV28 | 12 | few | TGTGCCAGCAGTTTAACTCGTCAGCCCCAGCATTTT | CASSLTRQPQHF
TRBJ1-1 | - | TRBV27 | 13 | - | TGTGCCAGCAGCTCTAAGCCGAACACTGAAGCTTTCTTT | CASSSKPNTEAFF
TRBJ2-1 | - | TRBV2 | 17 | - | TGTGCCAGCAGTCGAGGGCGGGATTTAATGTCCTACAATGAGCAGTTCTTC | CASSRGRDLMSYNEQFF
TRBJ2-3 | - | TRBV2 | 14 | - | TGTGCCAGCAGTGAAGACAGGACCACAGATACGCAGTATTTT | CASSEDRTTDTQYF
TRBJ2-1 | - | TRBV6-4 | 15 | medium-sized | TGTGCCAGCAGTGTTGGCGCAGGGGGGTACAATGAGCAGTTCTTC | CASSVGAGGYNEQFF
TRBJ2-1 | - | TRBV11-2 | 12 | - | TGTGCCAGCAGCGTTTTTGAGGGTGAGCAGTTCTTC | CASSVFEGEQFF
TRBJ1-1 | - | TRBV4-2 | 14 | - | TGTGCCAGCAGCCGGTCGGACAGGAACACTGAAGCTTTCTTT | CASSRSDRNTEAFF
TRBJ2-5 | TRBD1 | TRBV9 | 14 | once | TGTGCCAGCAGCGCGATTACAGGGGGTGAGACCCAGTACTTC | CASSAITGGETQYF
TRBJ2-7 | - | TRBV27 | 17 | - | TGTGCCAGCAGTCTAGGGGTTTTCCGGGACTTGCGCCTCGAGCAGTACTTC | CASSLGVFRDLRLEQYF
TRBJ1-1 | - | TRBV5-1 | 15 | - | TGCGCCAGCAGCTTGGGAGGGGCAGGGGATAGTGAAGCTTTCTTT | CASSLGGAGDSEAFF
TRBJ2-7 | TRBD2 | TRBV27 | 14 | few | TGTGCCAGCAGTCGTACTAGCGTCCTCTACGAGCAGTACTTC | CASSRTSVLYEQYF
TRBJ2-5 | TRBD1 | TRBV29-1 | 13 | few | TGCAGCGAAAGGACAGGGGGCCGAGAGACCCAGTACTTC | CSERTGGRETQYF
TRBJ2-5 | TRBD2 | TRBV7-7 | 16 | - | TGTGCCAGCAGCCCGCGTTCGGGAGCGGGAGGTGGGACCCAGTACTTC | CASSPRSGAGGGTQYF
TRBJ2-6 | - | TRBV18 | 17 | - | TGTGCCAGCTCACCACTTATAGACAATTCTGGGGCCAACGTCCTGACTTTC | CASSPLIDNSGANVLTF
TRBJ1-1 | - | TRBV9 | 14 | - | TGTGCCAGCAGCGCTGGCGGGACGAACACTGAAGCTTTCTTT | CASSAGGTNTEAFF
TRBJ2-7 | TRBD1 | TRBV19 | 15 | - | TGTGCCAGTAGTATAGGACAGGGCCACTCCTACGAGCAGTACTTC | CASSIGQGHSYEQYF
TRBJ2-1 | - | TRBV28 | 11 | - | TGTGCCAGCAGGGTCCAGGATGAGCAGTTCTTC | CASRVQDEQFF
TRBJ2-7 | TRBD1 | TRBV6-5 | 14 | - | TGTGCCAGCAGTGGGGGACAGGGAGTATACGAGCAGTACTTC | CASSGGQGVYEQYF
TRBJ1-4 | - | TRBV7-9 | 15 | once | TGTGCCAGCAGCTCTAGTACTTCAACTAATGAAAAACTGTTTTTT | CASSSSTSTNEKLFF
TRBJ2-5 | TRBD1 | TRBV5-1 | 14 | - | TGCGCCAGCAGCTTGGAGGGGGCCGGGGAGACCCAGTACTTC | CASSLEGAGETQYF